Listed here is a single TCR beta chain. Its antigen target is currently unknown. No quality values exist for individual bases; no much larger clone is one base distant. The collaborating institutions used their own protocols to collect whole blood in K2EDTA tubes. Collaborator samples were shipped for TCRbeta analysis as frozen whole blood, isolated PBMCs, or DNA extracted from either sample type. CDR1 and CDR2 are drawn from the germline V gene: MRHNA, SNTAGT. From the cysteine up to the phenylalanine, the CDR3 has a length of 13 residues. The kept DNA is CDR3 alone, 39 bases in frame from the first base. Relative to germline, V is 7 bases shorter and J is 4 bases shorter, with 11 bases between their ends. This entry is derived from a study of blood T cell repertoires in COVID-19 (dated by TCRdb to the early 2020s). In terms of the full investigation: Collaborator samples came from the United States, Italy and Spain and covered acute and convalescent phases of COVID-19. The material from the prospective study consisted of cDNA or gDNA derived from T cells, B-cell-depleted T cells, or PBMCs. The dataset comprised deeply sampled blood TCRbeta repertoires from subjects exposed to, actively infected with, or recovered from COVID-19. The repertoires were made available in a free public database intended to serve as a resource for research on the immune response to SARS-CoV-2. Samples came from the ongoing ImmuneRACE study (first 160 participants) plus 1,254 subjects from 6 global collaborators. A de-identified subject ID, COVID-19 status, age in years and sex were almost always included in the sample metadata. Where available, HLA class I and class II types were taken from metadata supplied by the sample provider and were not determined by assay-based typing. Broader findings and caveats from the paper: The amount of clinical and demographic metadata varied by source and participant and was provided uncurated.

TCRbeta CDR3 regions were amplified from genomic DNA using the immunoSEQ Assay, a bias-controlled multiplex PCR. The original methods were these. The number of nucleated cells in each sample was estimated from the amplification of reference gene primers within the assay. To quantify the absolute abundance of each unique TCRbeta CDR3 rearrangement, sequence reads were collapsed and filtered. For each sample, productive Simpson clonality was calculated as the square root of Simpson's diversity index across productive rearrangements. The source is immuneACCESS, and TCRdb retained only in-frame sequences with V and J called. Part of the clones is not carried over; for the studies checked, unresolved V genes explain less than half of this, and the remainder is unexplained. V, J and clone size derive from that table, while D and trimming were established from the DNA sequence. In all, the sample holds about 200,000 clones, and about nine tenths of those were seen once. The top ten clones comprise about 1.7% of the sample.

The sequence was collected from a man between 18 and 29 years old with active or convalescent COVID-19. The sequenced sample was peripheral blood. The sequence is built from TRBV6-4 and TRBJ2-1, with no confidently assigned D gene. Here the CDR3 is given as CASIVVTYNEQFF. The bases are TGTGCCAGCATAGTAGTTACGTACAATGAGCAGTTCTTC.